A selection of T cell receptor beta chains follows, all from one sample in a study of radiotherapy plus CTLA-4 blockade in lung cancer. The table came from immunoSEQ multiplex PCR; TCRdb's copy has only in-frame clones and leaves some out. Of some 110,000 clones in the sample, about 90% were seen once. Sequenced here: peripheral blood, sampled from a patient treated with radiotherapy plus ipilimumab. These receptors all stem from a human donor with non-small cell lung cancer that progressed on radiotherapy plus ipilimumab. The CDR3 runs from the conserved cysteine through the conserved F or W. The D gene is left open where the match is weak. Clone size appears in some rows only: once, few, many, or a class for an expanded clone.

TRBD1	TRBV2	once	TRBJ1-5	TGTGCCAGCAGTGAGAGACAGGGTAGCGGGACCCAGCATTTT	CASSERQGSGTQHF
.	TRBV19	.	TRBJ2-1	TGTGCCAGTAGTTCCCTGGGGCTAGGTGATGGTGAGCAGTTCTTC	CASSSLGLGDGEQFF
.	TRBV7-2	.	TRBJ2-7	TGTGCCAGCAGCGCGGGGGCGGGAGTTTACTACGAGCAGTACTTC	CASSAGAGVYYEQYF
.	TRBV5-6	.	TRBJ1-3	TGTGCCAGCAGCCCCGGGTTGAGATCTGGAAACACCATATATTTT	CASSPGLRSGNTIYF
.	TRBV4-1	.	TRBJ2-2	TGCGCCAGCAGCCAAGATCCGGGAGTGGGGCACGGGGAGCTGTTTTTT	CASSQDPGVGHGELFF
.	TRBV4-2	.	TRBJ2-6	TGTGCCAGCAGCCAAGAAATCACGGGCACTGGGGCCAACGTCCTGACTTTC	CASSQEITGTGANVLTF
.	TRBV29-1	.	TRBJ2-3	TGCAGCGTGGGGGGGACATCAAGAAAGACAGATACGCAGTATTTT	CSVGGTSRKTDTQYF
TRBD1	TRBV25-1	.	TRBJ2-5	TGTGCCAGCAGTGAATTTGAGCGTAGGACAGGGCGGGAGACCCAGTACTTC	CASSEFERRTGRETQYF
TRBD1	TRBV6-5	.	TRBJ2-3	TGTGCCAGCAGTTACCCCCGGGACAGTGGCGATTTT	CASSYPRDSGDF
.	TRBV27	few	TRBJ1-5	TGTGCCAGCAGTCCTATAGGGGTGGTGGACAATCAGCCCCAGCATTTT	CASSPIGVVDNQPQHF
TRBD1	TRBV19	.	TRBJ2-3	TGTGCCAGTAGTATTCAGGGGGGCACAGATACGCAGTATTTT	CASSIQGGTDTQYF
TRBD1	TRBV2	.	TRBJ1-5	TGTGCCAGCAGCCGACAGGGCATAGATCAGCCCCAGCATTTT	CASSRQGIDQPQHF
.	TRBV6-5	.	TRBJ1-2	TGTGCCAGCAGTTACCCAACGGGCTTCTATGGCTACACCTTC	CASSYPTGFYGYTF
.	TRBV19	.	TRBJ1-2	TGTGCCAGTAGGGGCCTGGGGAACTATGGCTACACCTTC	CASRGLGNYGYTF